This T cell receptor beta chain was sequenced for a study of OX40 agonist ivuxolimab in advanced cancers. Repertoires were generated with immunoSEQ multiplex PCR, while TCRdb's copy carries only in-frame clones and drops some. The profile shows fewer than 18,000 clones, roughly 65% of them singletons. The CDR3 contains 17 residues. Germline CDR1 is KGHSH and CDR2 is LQKENI. J was trimmed by 6 bases and V by 3 bases; bases with no gene match: 10. V gene TRBV18 combines with J gene TRBJ2-2, with 10 bases fitting TRBD1. Specimen: CD4+ or CD8+ T cells sorted from blood, collected in a trial of the OX40 agonist ivuxolimab. The TCR was taken from an adult with an advanced solid tumor such as melanoma, head and neck, liver or kidney cancer. The DNA for the CDR3 is TGTGCCAGCTCACCGCCGGGACAGGGGTTGGCGGCCGGGGAGCTGTTTTTT. Protein sequence: CASSPPGQGLAAGELFF. The full variable domain, its missing parts supplied by reference TRBV18 and TRBJ2-2, is NAGVMQNPRHLVRRRGQEARLRCSPMKGHSHVYWYRQLPEEGLKFMVYLQKENIIDESGMPKERFSAEFPKEGPSILRIQQVVRGDSAAYFCASSPPGQGLAAGELFFGEGSRLTVL.